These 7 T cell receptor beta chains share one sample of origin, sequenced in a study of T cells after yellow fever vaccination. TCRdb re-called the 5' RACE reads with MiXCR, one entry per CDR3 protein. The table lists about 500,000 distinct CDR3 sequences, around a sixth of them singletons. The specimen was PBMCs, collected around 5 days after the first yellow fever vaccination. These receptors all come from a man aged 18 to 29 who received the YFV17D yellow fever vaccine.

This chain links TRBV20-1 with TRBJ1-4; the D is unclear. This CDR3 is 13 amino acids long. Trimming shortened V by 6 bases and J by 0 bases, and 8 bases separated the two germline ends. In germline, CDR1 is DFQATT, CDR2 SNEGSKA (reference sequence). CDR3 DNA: TGCAGTGCCTTGCGGCCAACTAATGAAAAACTGTTTTTT. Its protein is CSALRPTNEKLFF.

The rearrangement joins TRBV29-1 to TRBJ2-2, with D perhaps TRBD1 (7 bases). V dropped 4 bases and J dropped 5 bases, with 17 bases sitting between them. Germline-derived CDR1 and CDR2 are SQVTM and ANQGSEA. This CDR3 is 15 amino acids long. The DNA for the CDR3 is TGCAGCGTTGCTTTTGGCCAGGGGGGTACCGGGGAGCTGTTTTTT. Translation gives CSVAFGQGGTGELFF.

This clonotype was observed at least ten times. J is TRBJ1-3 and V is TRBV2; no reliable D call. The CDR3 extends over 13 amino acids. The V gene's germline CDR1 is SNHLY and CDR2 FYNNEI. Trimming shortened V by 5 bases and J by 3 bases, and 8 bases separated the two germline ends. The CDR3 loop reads CASSRGSGNTIYF. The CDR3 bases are TGTGCCAGCAGTCGCGGAAGTGGAAACACCATATATTTT.

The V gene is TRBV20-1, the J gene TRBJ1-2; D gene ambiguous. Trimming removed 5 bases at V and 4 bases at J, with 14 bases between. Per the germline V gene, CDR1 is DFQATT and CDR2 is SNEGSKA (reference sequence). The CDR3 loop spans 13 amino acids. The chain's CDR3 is CSALSGIGYGYTF. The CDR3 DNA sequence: TGCAGTGCTCTCTCGGGTATCGGCTATGGCTACACCTTC.

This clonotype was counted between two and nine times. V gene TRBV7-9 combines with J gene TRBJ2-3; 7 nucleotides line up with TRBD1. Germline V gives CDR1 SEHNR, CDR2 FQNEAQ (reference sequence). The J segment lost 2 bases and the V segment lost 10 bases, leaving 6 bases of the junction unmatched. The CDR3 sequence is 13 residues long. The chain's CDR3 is CATGTAYTDTQYF. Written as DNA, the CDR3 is TGTGCCACCGGGACAGCATACACAGATACGCAGTATTTT.

CDR3 DNA sequence: TGTGCCAGCAGCCAAAGGCTTACCTACAATGAGCAGTTCTTC. Translated: CASSQRLTYNEQFF. The gene calls are TRBV14 and TRBJ2-1; D ambiguous. The germline V gene encodes CDR1 SGHDN and CDR2 FVKESK. V lost 2 bases and J 2 bases, leaving 7 bases between the germline ends. CDR3 length: 14 amino acids. The complete variable domain, with remaining parts taken from reference TRBV14 and TRBJ2-1, reads EAGVTQFPSHSVIEKGQTVTLRCDPISGHDNLYWYRRVMGKEIKFLLHFVKESKQDESGMPNNRFLAERTGGTYSTLKVQPAELEDSGVYFCASSQRLTYNEQFFGPGTRLTVL.

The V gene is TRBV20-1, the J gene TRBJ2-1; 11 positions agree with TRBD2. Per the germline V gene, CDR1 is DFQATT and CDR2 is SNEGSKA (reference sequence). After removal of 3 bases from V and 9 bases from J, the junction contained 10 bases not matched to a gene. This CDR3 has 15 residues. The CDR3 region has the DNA TGCAGTGCTAGGGGTTCTAGCGGGGGGTTCGGTGAGCAGTTCTTC. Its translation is CSARGSSGGFGEQFF.